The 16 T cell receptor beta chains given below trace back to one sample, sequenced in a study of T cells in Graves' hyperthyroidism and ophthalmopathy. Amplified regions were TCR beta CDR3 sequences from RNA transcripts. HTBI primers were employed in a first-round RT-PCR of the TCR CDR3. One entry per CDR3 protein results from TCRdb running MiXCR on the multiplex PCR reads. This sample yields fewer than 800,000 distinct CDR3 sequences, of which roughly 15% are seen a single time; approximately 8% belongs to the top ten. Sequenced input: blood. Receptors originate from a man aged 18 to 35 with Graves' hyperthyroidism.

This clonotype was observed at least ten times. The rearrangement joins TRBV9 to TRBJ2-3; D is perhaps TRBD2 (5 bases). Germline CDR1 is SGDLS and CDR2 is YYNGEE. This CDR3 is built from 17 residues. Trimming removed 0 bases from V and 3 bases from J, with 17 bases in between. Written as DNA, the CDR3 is TGTGCCAGCAGCGTAGCTACGAACACCCCGGGGACAGATACGCAGTATTTT. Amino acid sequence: CASSVATNTPGTDTQYF.

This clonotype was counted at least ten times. This chain's CDR3 is CASTPLGRIQETQYF. The DNA of the CDR3 is TGTGCCAGCACCCCTTTAGGGCGGATACAAGAGACCCAGTACTTC. This chain connects TRBV6-2 or TRBV6-3 to TRBJ2-5; D not resolved. This CDR3 spans 15 amino acids. Germline V gene data show CDR1 as MNHEY and CDR2 as SVGEGT. Deletions cut 7 bases from V and 2 bases from J, with 17 bases between.

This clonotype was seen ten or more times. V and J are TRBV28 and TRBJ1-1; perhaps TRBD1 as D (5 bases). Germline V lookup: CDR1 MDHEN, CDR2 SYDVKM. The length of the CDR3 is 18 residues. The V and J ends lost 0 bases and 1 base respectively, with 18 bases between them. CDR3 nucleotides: TGTGCCAGCAGTTTATGCGACTGCCGGGGGGAAACGAACACTGAAGCTTTCTTT. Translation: CASSLCDCRGETNTEAFF.

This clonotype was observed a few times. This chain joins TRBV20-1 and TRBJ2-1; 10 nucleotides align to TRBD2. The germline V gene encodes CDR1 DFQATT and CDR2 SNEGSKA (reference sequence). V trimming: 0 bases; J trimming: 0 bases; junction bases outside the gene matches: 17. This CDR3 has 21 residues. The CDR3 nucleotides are TGCAGTGCTAGAGATCATAAGGGCCAGGAGACTAGCGGGTACTCCTACAATGAGCAGTTCTTC. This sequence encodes CSARDHKGQETSGYSYNEQFF.

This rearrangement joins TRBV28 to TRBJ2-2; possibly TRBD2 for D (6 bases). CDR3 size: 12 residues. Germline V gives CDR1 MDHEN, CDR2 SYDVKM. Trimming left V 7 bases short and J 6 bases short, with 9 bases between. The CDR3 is CASTQRAGELFF. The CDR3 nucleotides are TGTGCCAGCACCCAGCGGGCCGGGGAGCTGTTTTTT.

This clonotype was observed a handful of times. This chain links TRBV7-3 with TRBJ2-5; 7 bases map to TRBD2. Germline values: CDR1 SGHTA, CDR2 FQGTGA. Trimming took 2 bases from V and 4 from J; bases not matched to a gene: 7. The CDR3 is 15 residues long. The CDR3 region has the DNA TGTGCCAGCAGCTTAGTGGGAGGGAGGAGAGAGACCCAGTACTTC. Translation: CASSLVGGRRETQYF.

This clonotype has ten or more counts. The CDR3 DNA reads TGTGCCAGCAGTCCCGACAGGGTCTATGGCTACACCTTC. It translates to CASSPDRVYGYTF. This rearrangement joins TRBV12-3 or TRBV12-4 to TRBJ1-2, with TRBD1 matching 7 bases. The trim removed 5 bases at V and 4 bases at J, leaving 4 bases unmatched. The CDR3 extends over 13 amino acids.

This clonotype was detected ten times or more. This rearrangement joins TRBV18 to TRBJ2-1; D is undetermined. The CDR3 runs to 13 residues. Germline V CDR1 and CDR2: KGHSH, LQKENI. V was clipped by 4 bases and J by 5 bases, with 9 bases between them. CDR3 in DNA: TGTGCCAGCTCACTTGGGATACACAATGAGCAGTTCTTC. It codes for CASSLGIHNEQFF. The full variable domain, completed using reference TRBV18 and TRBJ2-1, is NAGVMQNPRHLVRRRGQEARLRCSPMKGHSHVYWYRQLPEEGLKFMVYLQKENIIDESGMPKERFSAEFPKEGPSILRIQQVVRGDSAAYFCASSLGIHNEQFFGPGTRLTVL.

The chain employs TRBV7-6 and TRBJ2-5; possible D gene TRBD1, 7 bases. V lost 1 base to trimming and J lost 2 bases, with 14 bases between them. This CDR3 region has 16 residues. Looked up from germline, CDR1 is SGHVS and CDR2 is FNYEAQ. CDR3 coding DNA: TGTGCCAGCAGCTTAGGACAGGGAGGTACTCAAGAGACCCAGTACTTC. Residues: CASSLGQGGTQETQYF.

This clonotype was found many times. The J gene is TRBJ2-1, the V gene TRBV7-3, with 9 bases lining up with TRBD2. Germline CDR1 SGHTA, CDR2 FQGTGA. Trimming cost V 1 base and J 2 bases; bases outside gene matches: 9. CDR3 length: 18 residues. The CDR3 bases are TGTGCCAGCAGCTTAAGGGCTAGCGGGATCACTCCCTACAATGAGCAGTTCTTC. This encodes CASSLRASGITPYNEQFF.

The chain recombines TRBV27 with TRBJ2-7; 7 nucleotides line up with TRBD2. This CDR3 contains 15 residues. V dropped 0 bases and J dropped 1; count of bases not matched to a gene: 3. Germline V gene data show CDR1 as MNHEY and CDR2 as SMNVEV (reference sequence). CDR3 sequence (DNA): TGTGCCAGCAGTTTATCCGGGAGGACGTCCTACGAGCAGTACTTC. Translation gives CASSLSGRTSYEQYF.

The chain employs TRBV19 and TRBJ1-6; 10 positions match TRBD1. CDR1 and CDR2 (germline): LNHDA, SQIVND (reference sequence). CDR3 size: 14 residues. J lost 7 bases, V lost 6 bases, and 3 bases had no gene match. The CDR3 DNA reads TGTGCCAGTAGCACGACAGGGGGCAATTCACCCCTCCACTTT. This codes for CASSTTGGNSPLHF.

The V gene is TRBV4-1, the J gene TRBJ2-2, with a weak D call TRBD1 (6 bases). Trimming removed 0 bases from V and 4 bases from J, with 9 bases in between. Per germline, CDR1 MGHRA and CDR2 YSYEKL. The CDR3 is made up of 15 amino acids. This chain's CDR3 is CASSQDMGATGELFF. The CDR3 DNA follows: TGCGCCAGCAGCCAAGATATGGGGGCCACCGGGGAGCTGTTTTTT.

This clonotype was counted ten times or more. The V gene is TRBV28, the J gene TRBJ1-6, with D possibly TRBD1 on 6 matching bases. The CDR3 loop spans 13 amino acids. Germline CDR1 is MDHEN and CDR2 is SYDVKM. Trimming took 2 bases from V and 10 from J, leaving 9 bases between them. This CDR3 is CASSLKGESPLHF. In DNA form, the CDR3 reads TGTGCCAGCAGTTTAAAGGGGGAGTCACCCCTCCACTTT. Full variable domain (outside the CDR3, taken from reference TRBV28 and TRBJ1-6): DVKVTQSSRYLVKRTGEKVFLECVQDMDHENMFWYRQDPGLGLRLIYFSYDVKMKEKGDIPEGYSVSREKKERFSLILESASTNQTSMYLCASSLKGESPLHFGNGTRLTVT.

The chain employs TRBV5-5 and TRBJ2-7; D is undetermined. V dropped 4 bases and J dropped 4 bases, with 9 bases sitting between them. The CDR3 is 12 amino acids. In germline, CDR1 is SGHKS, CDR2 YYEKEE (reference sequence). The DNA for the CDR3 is TGTGCCAGCAGCGCCGTCCGATACGAGCAGTACTTC. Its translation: CASSAVRYEQYF. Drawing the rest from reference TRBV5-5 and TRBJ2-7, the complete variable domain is DAGVTQSPTHLIKTRGQQVTLRCSPISGHKSVSWYQQVLGQGPQFIFQYYEKEERGRGNFPDRFSARQFPNYSSELNVNALLLGDSALYLCASSAVRYEQYFGPGTRLTVT.

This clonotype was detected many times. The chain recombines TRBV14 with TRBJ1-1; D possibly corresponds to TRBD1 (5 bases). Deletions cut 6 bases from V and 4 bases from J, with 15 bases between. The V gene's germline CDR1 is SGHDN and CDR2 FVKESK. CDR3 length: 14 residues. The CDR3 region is CASSPTKGRTEAFF. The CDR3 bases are TGTGCCAGCAGTCCGACCAAGGGGCGCACTGAAGCTTTCTTT.